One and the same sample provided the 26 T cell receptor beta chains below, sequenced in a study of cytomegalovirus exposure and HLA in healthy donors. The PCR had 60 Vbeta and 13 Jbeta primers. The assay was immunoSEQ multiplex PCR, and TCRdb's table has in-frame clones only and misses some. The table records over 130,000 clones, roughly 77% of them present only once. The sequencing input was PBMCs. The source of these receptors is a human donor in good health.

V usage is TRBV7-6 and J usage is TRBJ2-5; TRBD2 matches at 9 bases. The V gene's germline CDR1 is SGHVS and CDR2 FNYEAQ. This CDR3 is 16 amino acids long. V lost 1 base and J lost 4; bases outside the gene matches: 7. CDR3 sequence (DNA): TGTGCCAGCAGCTTAGTGGCGGGAGGGCCGAGAGAGACCCAGTACTTC. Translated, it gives CASSLVAGGPRETQYF. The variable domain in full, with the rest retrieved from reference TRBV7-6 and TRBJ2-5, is GAGVSQSPRYKVTKRGQDVALRCDPISGHVSLYWYRQALGQGPEFLTYFNYEAQQDKSGLPNDRFSAERPEGSISTLTIQRTEQRDSAMYRCASSLVAGGPRETQYFGPGTRLLVL.

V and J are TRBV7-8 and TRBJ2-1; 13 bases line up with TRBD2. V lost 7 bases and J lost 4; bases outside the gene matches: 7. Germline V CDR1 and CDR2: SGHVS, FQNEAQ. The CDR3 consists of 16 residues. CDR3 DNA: TGTGCCAGCATCACGACTAGCGGGGGGCCTTACAATGAGCAGTTCTTC. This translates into CASITTSGGPYNEQFF. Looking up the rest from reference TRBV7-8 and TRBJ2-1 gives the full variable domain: GAGVSQSPRYKVAKRGQDVALRCDPISGHVSLFWYQQALGQGPEFLTYFQNEAQLDKSGLPSDRFFAERPEGSVSTLKIQRTQQEDSAVYLCASITTSGGPYNEQFFGPGTRLTVL.

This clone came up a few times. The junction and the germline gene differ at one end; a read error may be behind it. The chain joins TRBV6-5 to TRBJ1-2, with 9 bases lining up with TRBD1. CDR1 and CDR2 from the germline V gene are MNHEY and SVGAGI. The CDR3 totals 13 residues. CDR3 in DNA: TGTGCCAGCAGTTACGGGACAGGGTATGGCTACCCCTTC. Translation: CASSYGTGYGYPF.

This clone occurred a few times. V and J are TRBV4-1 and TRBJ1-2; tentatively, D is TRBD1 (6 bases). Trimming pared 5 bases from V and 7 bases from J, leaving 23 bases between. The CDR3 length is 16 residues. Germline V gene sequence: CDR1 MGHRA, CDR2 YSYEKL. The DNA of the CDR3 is TGCGCCAGCAGCAAAGTACTCTTACAGGGTAATCGTGGCTACACCTTC. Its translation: CASSKVLLQGNRGYTF.

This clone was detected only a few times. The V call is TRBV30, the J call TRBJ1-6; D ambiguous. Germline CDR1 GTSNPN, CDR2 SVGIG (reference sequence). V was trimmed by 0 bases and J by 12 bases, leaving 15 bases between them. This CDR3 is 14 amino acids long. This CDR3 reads CAWSVWAGFEPLHF. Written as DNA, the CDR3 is TGTGCCTGGAGTGTATGGGCGGGCTTTGAACCCCTCCACTTT.

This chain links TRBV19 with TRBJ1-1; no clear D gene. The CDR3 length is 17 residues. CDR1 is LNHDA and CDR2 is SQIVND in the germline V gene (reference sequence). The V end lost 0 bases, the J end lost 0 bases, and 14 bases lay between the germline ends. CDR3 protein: CASSIDLAGLMNTEAFF. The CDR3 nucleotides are TGTGCCAGTAGTATAGATCTCGCAGGTCTGATGAACACTGAAGCTTTCTTT. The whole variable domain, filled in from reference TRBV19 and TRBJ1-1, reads DGGITQSPKYLFRKEGQNVTLSCEQNLNHDAMYWYRQDPGQGLRLIYYSQIVNDFQKGDIAEGYSVSREKKESFPLTVTSAQKNPTAFYLCASSIDLAGLMNTEAFFGQGTRLTVV.

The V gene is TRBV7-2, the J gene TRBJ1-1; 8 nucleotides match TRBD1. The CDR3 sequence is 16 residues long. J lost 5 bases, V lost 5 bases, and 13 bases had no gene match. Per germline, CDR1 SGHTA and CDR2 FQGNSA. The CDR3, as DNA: TGTGCCAGCAGCCGGGAATTATTGACAGGGGTAACTGAAGCTTTCTTT. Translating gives CASSRELLTGVTEAFF.

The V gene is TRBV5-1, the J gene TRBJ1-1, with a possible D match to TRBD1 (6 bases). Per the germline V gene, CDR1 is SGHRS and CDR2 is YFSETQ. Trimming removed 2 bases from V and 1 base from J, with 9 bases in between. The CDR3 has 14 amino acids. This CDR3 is CASSFLGQNTEAFF. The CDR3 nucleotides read TGCGCCAGCAGCTTCCTGGGACAGAACACTGAAGCTTTCTTT.

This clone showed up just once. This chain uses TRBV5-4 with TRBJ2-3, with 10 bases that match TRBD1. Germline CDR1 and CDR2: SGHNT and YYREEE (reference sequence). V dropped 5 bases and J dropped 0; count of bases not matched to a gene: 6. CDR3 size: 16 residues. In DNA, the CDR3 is TGTGCCAGCAGACCAAGGACAGGGGGTAGCACAGATACGCAGTATTTT. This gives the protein CASRPRTGGSTDTQYF.

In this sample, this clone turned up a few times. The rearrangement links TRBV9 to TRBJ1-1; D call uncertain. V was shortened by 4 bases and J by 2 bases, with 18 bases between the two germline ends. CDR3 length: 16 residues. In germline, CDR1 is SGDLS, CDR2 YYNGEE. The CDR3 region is CASSPAGVGVNTEAFF. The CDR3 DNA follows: TGTGCCAGCAGCCCAGCGGGAGTCGGTGTCAACACTGAAGCTTTCTTT.

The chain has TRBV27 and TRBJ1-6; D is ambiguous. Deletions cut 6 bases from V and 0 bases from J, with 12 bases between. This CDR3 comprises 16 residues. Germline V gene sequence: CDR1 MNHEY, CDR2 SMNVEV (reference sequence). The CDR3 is CASRREGSSYNSPLHF. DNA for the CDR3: TGTGCCAGCAGGAGAGAAGGGAGCTCCTATAATTCACCCCTCCACTTT.

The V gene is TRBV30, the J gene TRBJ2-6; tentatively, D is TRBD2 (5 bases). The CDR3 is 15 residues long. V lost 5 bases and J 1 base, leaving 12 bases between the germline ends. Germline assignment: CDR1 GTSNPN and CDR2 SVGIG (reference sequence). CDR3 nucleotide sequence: TGTGCCTGGGGGCCTGGAGGATCTGGGGCCAACGTCCTGACTTTC. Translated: CAWGPGGSGANVLTF.

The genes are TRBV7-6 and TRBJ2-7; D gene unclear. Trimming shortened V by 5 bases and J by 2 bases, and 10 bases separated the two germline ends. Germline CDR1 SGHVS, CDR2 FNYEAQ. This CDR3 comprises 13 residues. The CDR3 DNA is TGTGCCAGCAGCCCAAGCCCGACCTACGAGCAGTACTTC. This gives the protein CASSPSPTYEQYF.

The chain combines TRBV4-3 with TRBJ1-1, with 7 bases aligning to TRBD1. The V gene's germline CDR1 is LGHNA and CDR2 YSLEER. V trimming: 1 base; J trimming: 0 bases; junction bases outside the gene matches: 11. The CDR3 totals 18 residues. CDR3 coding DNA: TGCGCCAGCAGCCAAGCCTCCCCTCCGACAGGGTTGAACACTGAAGCTTTCTTT. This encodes CASSQASPPTGLNTEAFF.

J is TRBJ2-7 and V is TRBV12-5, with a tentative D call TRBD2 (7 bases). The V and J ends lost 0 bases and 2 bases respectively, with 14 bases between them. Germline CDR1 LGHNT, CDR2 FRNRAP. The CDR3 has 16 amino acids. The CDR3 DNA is TGTGCTAGTGGTTTGGTACTCGGGGGGCGGCCCTACGAGCAGTACTTC. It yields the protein CASGLVLGGRPYEQYF.

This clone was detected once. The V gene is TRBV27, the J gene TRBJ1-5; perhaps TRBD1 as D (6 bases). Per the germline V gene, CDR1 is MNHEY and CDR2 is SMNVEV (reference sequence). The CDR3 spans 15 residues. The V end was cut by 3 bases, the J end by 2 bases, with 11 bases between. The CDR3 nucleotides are TGTGCCAGCAGTTTGACAGGACTAGGCAATCAGCCCCAGCATTTT. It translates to CASSLTGLGNQPQHF.

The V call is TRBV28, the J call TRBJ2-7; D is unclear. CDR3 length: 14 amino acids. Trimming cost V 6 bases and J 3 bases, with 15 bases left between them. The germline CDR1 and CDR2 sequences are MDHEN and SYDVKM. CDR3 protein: CASSPPRLFYEQYF. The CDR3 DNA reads TGTGCCAGCAGCCCCCCCCGACTTTTCTACGAGCAGTACTTC.

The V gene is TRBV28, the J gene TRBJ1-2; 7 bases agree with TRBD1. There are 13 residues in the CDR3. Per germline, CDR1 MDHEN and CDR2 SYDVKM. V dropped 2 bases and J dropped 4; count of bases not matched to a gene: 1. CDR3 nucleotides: TGTGCCAGCAGTTTAGAGGGGGCCTATGGCTACACCTTC. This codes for CASSLEGAYGYTF.

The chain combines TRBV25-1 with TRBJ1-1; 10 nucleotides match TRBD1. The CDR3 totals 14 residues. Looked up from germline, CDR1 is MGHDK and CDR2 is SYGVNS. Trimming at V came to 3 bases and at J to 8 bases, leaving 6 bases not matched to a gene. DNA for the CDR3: TGTGCCAGCAGTGACCCGGGACAGGGGCGGGAAGCTTTCTTT. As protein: CASSDPGQGREAFF.

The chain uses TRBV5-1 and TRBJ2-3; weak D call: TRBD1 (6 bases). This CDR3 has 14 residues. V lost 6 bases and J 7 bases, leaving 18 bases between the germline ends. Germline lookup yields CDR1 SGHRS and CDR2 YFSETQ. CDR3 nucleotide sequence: TGCGCCAGCAATAACGGCAGGGGCCCAAATACGCAGTATTTT. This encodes CASNNGRGPNTQYF.

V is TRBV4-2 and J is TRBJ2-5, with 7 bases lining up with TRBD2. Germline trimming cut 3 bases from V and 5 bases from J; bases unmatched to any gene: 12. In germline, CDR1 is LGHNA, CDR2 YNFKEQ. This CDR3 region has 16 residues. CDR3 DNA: TGTGCCAGCAGCCACCGGACTAGTGGGTGGTGGGAGACCCAGTACTTC. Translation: CASSHRTSGWWETQYF.

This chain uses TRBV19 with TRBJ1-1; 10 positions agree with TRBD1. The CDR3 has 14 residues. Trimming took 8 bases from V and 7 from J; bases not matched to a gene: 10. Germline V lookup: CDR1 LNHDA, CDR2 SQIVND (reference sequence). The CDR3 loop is CASGSGTGEGEAFF. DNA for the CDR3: TGTGCCAGTGGAAGCGGGACAGGGGAGGGTGAAGCTTTCTTT.

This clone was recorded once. The CDR3 is CASGGGQGPYEQYF. In nucleotides, the CDR3 is TGTGCCAGCGGCGGGGGACAGGGTCCCTACGAGCAGTACTTC. This chain connects TRBV7-8 to TRBJ2-7; TRBD1 matches 9 bases. The CDR3 totals 14 residues. The V and J ends lost 8 bases and 2 bases, in that order; junction bases with no gene match: 7. Germline loops: CDR1 SGHVS, CDR2 FQNEAQ.

Here the CDR3 DNA reads TGTGCCAGCTCACCAGCGACAGGGGGCAAGATGCGAGAGACCCAGTACTTC. Protein: CASSPATGGKMRETQYF. The V gene is TRBV18, the J gene TRBJ2-5, with TRBD1 matching 10 bases. V shed 2 bases and J 4 bases; nucleotides not matched to a gene: 10. The CDR3 consists of 17 residues. Germline V lookup: CDR1 KGHSH, CDR2 LQKENI.

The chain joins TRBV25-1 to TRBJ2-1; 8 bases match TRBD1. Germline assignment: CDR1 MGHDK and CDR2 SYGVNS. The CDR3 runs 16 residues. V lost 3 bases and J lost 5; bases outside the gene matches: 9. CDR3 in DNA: TGTGCCAGCAGTGAGGACCTAAGGACAGGGAACAATGAGCAGTTCTTC. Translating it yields CASSEDLRTGNNEQFF.

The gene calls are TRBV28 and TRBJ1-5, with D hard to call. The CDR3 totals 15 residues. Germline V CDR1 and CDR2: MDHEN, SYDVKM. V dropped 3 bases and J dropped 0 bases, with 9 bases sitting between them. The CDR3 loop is CASSFLDNSNQPQHF. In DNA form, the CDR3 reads TGTGCCAGCAGTTTTTTAGATAATAGCAATCAGCCCCAGCATTTT. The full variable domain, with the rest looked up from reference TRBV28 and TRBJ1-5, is DVKVTQSSRYLVKRTGEKVFLECVQDMDHENMFWYRQDPGLGLRLIYFSYDVKMKEKGDIPEGYSVSREKKERFSLILESASTNQTSMYLCASSFLDNSNQPQHFGDGTRLSIL.